The entry below describes one T cell receptor (beta chain). Its antigen is as yet unknown. The DNA is left out, because the CDR3 cannot be placed on it with certainty; the CDR3 is given as TCRdb lists it. Germline-derived CDR1 and CDR2 are MNHEY and SVGAGI. The CDR3 sequence runs 15 residues, both termini included. This sample was taken from a study of graft-versus-host responses after intestinal transplantation. On the study more broadly: Recipients across the board were started on anti-thymocyte globulin induction, then kept on tacrolimus and steroids for approximately three years. Study-wide points: Allografts from individuals with graft-donor T cell macrochimerism displayed high graft-versus-host to host-versus-graft clonal ratios.

This table comes from immunoSEQ multiplex PCR, and its TCRdb copy is limited to in-frame clones, with some not included. There are roughly 98,000 clones in the sample; just under 95% occur only once, and approximately 1.1% lies in the top ten. The TCR comes from a human donor who was the organ donor for an intestinal transplant. This specimen consisted of unstimulated CD8+ T cells sorted from spleen or lymph node cells, obtained before transplant. The V gene is TRBV6-5, the J gene TRBJ2-1; the table assigns TRBD2, which was not confirmed against the DNA. CDR3 residues: CASSSSGSTGDEQFF.